A single T cell receptor beta chain is shown here with its context. Its antigen is as yet unknown. The CDR3 covers 16 residues. With 3 bases removed from V and 0 bases from J, the gap between germline ends came to 10 bases. Per the germline V gene, CDR1 is SGDLS and CDR2 is YYNGEE. These data originate in a study of cytomegalovirus exposure and HLA in healthy donors. Findings and limits, study-wide: According to the study, 160 or so TCR beta chains were cytomegalovirus-associated. In a later analysis, donors in an Asian-associated ancestry cluster reportedly had fewer N-insertions in productive TCRs than the cohort mean.

In the PCR, 60 Vbeta and 13 Jbeta primers were used. The protocol was immunoSEQ multiplex PCR, while the TCRdb copy is restricted to in-frame clones and leaves out a portion. The sample has 250,000 to 350,000 clones, just over 85% seen once. The sample comprised PBMCs. V is TRBV9 and J is TRBJ2-6; the D is unclear. The TCR sequence derives from a man aged 35 to 55 in good health and CMV-seropositive. CDR3 DNA sequence: TGTGCCAGCAGCGCCGCTTGGAGCTCTGGGGCCAACGTCCTGACTTTC. Translating it yields CASSAAWSSGANVLTF.